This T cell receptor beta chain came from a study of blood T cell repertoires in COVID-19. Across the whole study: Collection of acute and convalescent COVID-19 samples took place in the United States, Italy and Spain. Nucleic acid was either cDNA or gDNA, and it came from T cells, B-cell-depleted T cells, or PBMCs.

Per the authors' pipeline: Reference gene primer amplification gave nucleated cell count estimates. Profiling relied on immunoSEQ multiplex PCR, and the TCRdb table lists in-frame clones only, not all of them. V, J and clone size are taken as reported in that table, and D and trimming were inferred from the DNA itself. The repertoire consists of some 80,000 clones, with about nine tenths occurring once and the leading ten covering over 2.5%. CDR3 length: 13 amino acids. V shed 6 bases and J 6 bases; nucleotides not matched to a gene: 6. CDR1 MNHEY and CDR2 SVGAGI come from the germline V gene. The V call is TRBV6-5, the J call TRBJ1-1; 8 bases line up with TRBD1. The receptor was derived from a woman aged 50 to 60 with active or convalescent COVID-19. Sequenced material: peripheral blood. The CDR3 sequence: CASSLTGESEAFF. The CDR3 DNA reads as TGTGCCAGCAGCCTGACAGGGGAATCTGAAGCTTTCTTT.